The present TCR beta chain was sequenced within a study of cytomegalovirus exposure and HLA in healthy donors. Background on the study: Earlier results showed approximately 110 million unique TCR beta sequences derived from some 190 million T cells. General observations from the study: Most CMV-associated TCR beta chains appeared HLA-restricted in a later analysis.

PCR was performed using 60 Vbeta and 13 Jbeta primers. Methods used by the authors: Approximately 73 million unique TCR beta chains, 10 million to 14 million shared, were counted in a later analysis. Only in-frame clones appear in the TCRdb table, and some are missing; sequencing was by immunoSEQ multiplex PCR. V, J and clone size reflect that table, while D and trimming were determined from the DNA. The sample carries 120,000 to 150,000 clones, roughly three quarters recorded once. This clone was detected only a few times. Its antigen is unknown. The CDR3 covers 15 residues. Trimming took off 8 bases at V and 0 bases at J, with 16 bases between the two ends.

The rearrangement uses TRBV23-1 and TRBJ2-5, with TRBD2 as a possible D gene (8 bases). TRBV23-1 is filed as an ORF, its function uncertain. The sequencing sample was made of PBMCs. The clonotype originates from a woman aged 45-65 years in good health and CMV-seronegative. The CDR3 sequence is CASVNSGTDQETQYF. As DNA, the CDR3 is TGCGCCAGCGTAAATAGCGGGACAGACCAAGAGACCCAGTACTTC.